A selection of T cell receptor beta chains follows, all from one sample in a study of cytomegalovirus exposure and HLA in healthy donors. Repertoires were generated with immunoSEQ multiplex PCR, while TCRdb's copy carries only in-frame clones and drops some. The top ten clones hold 2.5% to 3% of a sample with around 150,000 clones, 75% of them seen once. Sample: PBMCs. These receptors were obtained from a woman aged 45-65 years in good health and CMV-seropositive. Each CDR3 is given without its conserved first and last residue. Not all rows give a size; the values are once, few, many and, for expanded clones, a class.

clone_size j_call v_call cdr3_aa
NA TRBJ2-3 TRBV7-3 ASSLLGGPDTQY
NA TRBJ1-4 TRBV7-9 ASSPWTGDEKLF
NA TRBJ1-5 TRBV2 ASSKGQGGSNQPQH
NA TRBJ2-7 TRBV2 ASTEAQGYEQY
NA TRBJ1-6 TRBV5-1 ASSLGQSGDSPLH
NA TRBJ2-1 TRBV13 ASSQEGTSYNEQF
NA TRBJ2-7 TRBV5-6 ASSPQGAGEQY
NA TRBJ2-2 TRBV7-9 ASSFQGTGELF
NA TRBJ2-1 TRBV6-1 ASKQLAGAYNEQF
few TRBJ1-1 TRBV7-6 ASSSGQPNTEAF
NA TRBJ2-1 TRBV16 ASSQSRGPLSEQF
NA TRBJ2-3 TRBV6-1 ASSPGGGSDTQY
NA TRBJ1-6 TRBV6-1 ASSEARTPGSSYNSPLH
NA TRBJ1-3 TRBV2 ASSEDRGFWGNTIY
NA TRBJ2-2 TRBV11-2 ATTGGVNTGELF
once TRBJ1-1 TRBV6-1 ASSPWGNTEAF
NA TRBJ1-2 TRBV6-5 ASSYSSGTGLAGYT
NA TRBJ1-2 TRBV27 ASSHEQGSNYGYT
NA TRBJ1-1 TRBV4-1 ASSRVTGESTEAF
few TRBJ1-5 TRBV4-1 ASSQDLNQPQH
few TRBJ2-6 TRBV18 ASSPRQNSGANVLT
once TRBJ2-3 TRBV7-7 ASSSGLAGTHTQY
NA TRBJ1-5 TRBV6-5 ASSPGTASNQPQH